This entry lists 28 T cell receptor beta chains sequenced from one sample in a study of pediatric ulcerative colitis. Profiled with immunoSEQ multiplex PCR; TCRdb holds only in-frame clones, not every one. Among about 35,000 clones listed, 80% to 85% were seen once. The rectum was sampled with one to two pinch biopsies at colonoscopy. Sequencing was carried out using gut tissue. All receptors derive from a boy aged 5 to 17 with mild ulcerative colitis.

This clone has just one count. The gene calls are TRBV2 and TRBJ2-5; weak D call: TRBD1 (6 bases). The V end lost 6 bases, the J end lost 2 bases, and 10 bases lay between the germline ends. In germline, CDR1 is SNHLY, CDR2 FYNNEI. The CDR3 consists of 13 residues. DNA for the CDR3: TGTGCCAGCAGGGGACACAAGCAAGAGACCCAGTACTTC. Protein: CASRGHKQETQYF.

This chain joins TRBV10-3 and TRBJ2-1; no clear D gene. The CDR3 loop spans 15 amino acids. Trimming took off 7 bases at V and 7 bases at J, with 20 bases between the two ends. CDR1 is ENHRY, CDR2 SYGVKD, per germline. The chain's CDR3 is CAIKERVSGVNEQFF. CDR3 in DNA: TGTGCCATCAAGGAAAGGGTGTCTGGGGTTAATGAGCAGTTCTTC.

With regard to this clone: This same CDR3 is encoded by further DNA sequences in the sample. The chain employs TRBV4-1 and TRBJ2-3; 7 bases line up with TRBD2. Germline trimming cut 0 bases from V and 1 base from J; bases unmatched to any gene: 4. The CDR3 extends over 16 amino acids. Germline values: CDR1 MGHRA, CDR2 YSYEKL. The CDR3 DNA reads as TGCGCCAGCAGCCAAGATCGACTAGCTGGCACAGATACGCAGTATTTT. It is translated as CASSQDRLAGTDTQYF.

This chain links TRBV4-1 with TRBJ1-5; unclear D gene. V was pared by 1 base and J by 8 bases, with 12 bases between. This CDR3 has 14 amino acids. Germline V gene sequence: CDR1 MGHRA, CDR2 YSYEKL. CDR3 nucleotides: TGCGCCAGCAGCCAAGCTCGGGTTAAAAAGCCCCAGCATTTT. This gives the protein CASSQARVKKPQHF.

The chain has TRBV5-4 and TRBJ1-2; D not resolved. The CDR3 totals 13 residues. V dropped 0 bases and J dropped 3 bases, with 6 bases sitting between them. Germline V CDR1 and CDR2: SGHNT, YYREEE (reference sequence). This CDR3 is CASSLGTYYGYTF. The CDR3 coding sequence is TGTGCCAGCAGCTTGGGCACCTACTATGGCTACACCTTC.

The chain employs TRBV19 and TRBJ2-3; D might be TRBD2 (6 bases). The CDR3 consists of 13 residues. The V gene's germline CDR1 is LNHDA and CDR2 SQIVND (reference sequence). Trimming cost V 8 bases and J 5 bases, with 14 bases left between them. CDR3: CASGREWGDTQYF. DNA for the CDR3: TGTGCCAGTGGGCGGGAATGGGGAGATACGCAGTATTTT.

This rearrangement joins TRBV9 to TRBJ1-5; D might be TRBD1 (5 bases). V lost 4 bases and J lost 5, with 16 bases in between. In germline, CDR1 is SGDLS, CDR2 YYNGEE. The CDR3 is 15 amino acids. This chain's CDR3 is CASSPFGGLDQPQHF. The CDR3, as DNA: TGTGCCAGCAGCCCCTTTGGGGGATTGGATCAGCCCCAGCATTTT.

The chain links TRBV4-1 to TRBJ2-3; 9 bases match TRBD2. Germline lookup yields CDR1 MGHRA and CDR2 YSYEKL. Losses at the gene ends were 2 bases for V and 5 bases for J; bases not matched to a gene: 5. This CDR3 is 15 amino acids long. In nucleotides, the CDR3 is TGCGCCAGCAGCCAAAGAGTAGCGGGGGAAGATACGCAGTATTTT. This sequence encodes CASSQRVAGEDTQYF.

The chain recombines TRBV5-1 with TRBJ1-2; 8 nucleotides line up with TRBD1. The V gene end was trimmed by 0 bases and the J gene end by 8 bases; junction bases not matched to a gene: 6. The CDR3 totals 14 residues. Germline V gene data show CDR1 as SGHRS and CDR2 as YFSETQ. This chain's CDR3 is CASSLGTGLKGYTF. CDR3 in DNA: TGCGCCAGCAGCTTGGGGACAGGGCTGAAAGGCTACACCTTC.

V is TRBV2 and J is TRBJ2-7; TRBD1 aligns across 7 bases. There are 11 residues in the CDR3. After removal of 4 bases from V and 6 bases from J, the junction contained 0 bases not matched to a gene. Per germline, CDR1 SNHLY and CDR2 FYNNEI. The CDR3 DNA reads TGTGCCAGCAGTGCAGGGGGCGAGCAGTACTTC. Its protein product is CASSAGGEQYF. Variable domain in full (rest from reference TRBV2 and TRBJ2-7): EPEVTQTPSHQVTQMGQEVILRCVPISNHLYFYWYRQILGQKVEFLVSFYNNEISEKSEIFDDQFSVERPDGSNFTLKIRSTKLEDSAMYFCASSAGGEQYFGPGTRLTVT.

V gene TRBV30 combines with J gene TRBJ1-5; possibly TRBD1 for D (5 bases). There are 21 residues in the CDR3. Deletions cut 2 bases from V and 0 bases from J, with 29 bases between. Germline assignment: CDR1 GTSNPN and CDR2 SVGIG (reference sequence). The DNA for the CDR3 is TGTGCCTGGAGTCCAGTCACGATGGGACCCGAAAAAGGGTATAGCAATCAGCCCCAGCATTTT. It translates to CAWSPVTMGPEKGYSNQPQHF.

A few counts support this clone. DNA of the CDR3: TGCGCCAGCAGCTTGGACAGACACACTGAAGCTTTCTTT. This translates into CASSLDRHTEAFF. The V gene is TRBV5-1, the J gene TRBJ1-1; D is uncertain. The V gene's germline CDR1 is SGHRS and CDR2 YFSETQ. The CDR3 has 13 residues. With 0 bases removed from V and 3 bases from J, the gap between germline ends came to 6 bases. Full variable domain (remainder filled in from reference TRBV5-1 and TRBJ1-1): KAGVTQTPRYLIKTRGQQVTLSCSPISGHRSVSWYQQTPGQGLQFLFEYFSETQRNKGNFPGRFSGRQFSNSRSEMNVSTLELGDSALYLCASSLDRHTEAFFGQGTRLTVV.

The chain joins TRBV27 to TRBJ1-2; no clear D gene. V gave up 5 bases and J gave up 8 bases, with 15 bases separating them. This CDR3 contains 13 residues. The V gene's germline CDR1 is MNHEY and CDR2 SMNVEV (reference sequence). For the CDR3, the DNA is TGTGCCAGCAGTCCTCAGATCGTGGGGGGCTACACCTTC. Translated, it gives CASSPQIVGGYTF.

This chain links TRBV5-1 with TRBJ2-7; D might be TRBD2 (5 bases). The length of the CDR3 is 14 residues. Germline CDR1 SGHRS, CDR2 YFSETQ. The V and J ends lost 0 bases and 5 bases respectively, with 12 bases between them. CDR3 nucleotides: TGCGCCAGCAGCTTGGGTCCCGGGATCGACGAGCAGTACTTC. Amino acids: CASSLGPGIDEQYF.

This chain uses TRBV10-3 with TRBJ2-1; TRBD1 matches 7 bases. The V segment lost 3 bases and the J segment 4 bases; nucleotides outside the gene matches: 9. The CDR3 contains 16 residues. Per germline, CDR1 ENHRY and CDR2 SYGVKD. This CDR3 is CAISDEGAKTYNEQFF. The CDR3, as DNA: TGTGCCATCAGTGATGAGGGGGCCAAAACTTACAATGAGCAGTTCTTC.

A word on this clone: Germline is not matched at one junction end, which may reflect a read error. The V and J genes are TRBV10-2 and TRBJ2-7; D is unclear. Per germline, CDR1 WSHSY and CDR2 SAAADI. This CDR3 has 8 amino acids. Written as DNA, the CDR3 is TGCGCCAGCAGGGAGTTGTACTTC. It is translated as CASRELYF.

Only a few counts were recorded for this clone. V and J are TRBV7-3 and TRBJ2-2; D not resolved. The CDR3 is 15 amino acids. CDR1 SGHTA and CDR2 FQGTGA come from the germline V gene. V gave up 1 base and J gave up 1 base, with 7 bases separating them. CDR3 DNA: TGTGCCAGCAGCTTAAACCCCCAGAACACCGGGGAGCTGTTTTTT. Its protein product is CASSLNPQNTGELFF.

This sequence joins TRBV7-2 and TRBJ2-4; perhaps TRBD2 as D (6 bases). V was cut by 1 base and J by 7 bases, with 20 bases left in between. The germline CDR1 and CDR2 sequences are SGHTA and FQGNSA. CDR3 length: 17 residues. Here the CDR3 reads CASSLGGQEGIRNIQYF. DNA for the CDR3: TGTGCCAGCAGCTTAGGTGGCCAGGAGGGTATAAGGAACATTCAGTACTTC. The complete variable domain, with remaining parts taken from reference TRBV7-2 and TRBJ2-4, reads GAGVSQSPSNKVTEKGKDVELRCDPISGHTALYWYRQSLGQGLEFLIYFQGNSAPDKSGLPSDRFSAERTGGSVSTLTIQRTQQEDSAVYLCASSLGGQEGIRNIQYFGAGTRLSVL.

The sample holds a few counts of this clone. The J gene is TRBJ1-2, the V gene TRBV5-1; 8 bases fit TRBD1. From germline, CDR1 is SGHRS and CDR2 YFSETQ. Trimming took 3 bases from V and 8 from J; bases not matched to a gene: 12. The CDR3 contains 15 residues. CDR3: CASSSGQGSMMGYTF. The CDR3 nucleotides read TGCGCCAGCAGCTCCGGACAGGGTTCTATGATGGGCTACACCTTC. The entire variable domain, with the rest obtained from reference TRBV5-1 and TRBJ1-2, is as follows: KAGVTQTPRYLIKTRGQQVTLSCSPISGHRSVSWYQQTPGQGLQFLFEYFSETQRNKGNFPGRFSGRQFSNSRSEMNVSTLELGDSALYLCASSSGQGSMMGYTFGSGTRLTVV.

This clone was counted between two and nine times. The chain is built from TRBV18 and TRBJ1-5; no clear D gene. From germline, CDR1 is KGHSH and CDR2 LQKENI. Trimming took off 1 base at V and 1 base at J, with 11 bases between the two ends. The CDR3 runs to 16 residues. This CDR3 is CASSPQSGMSNQPQHF. The CDR3 nucleotides read TGTGCCAGCTCACCACAGTCCGGGATGAGCAATCAGCCCCAGCATTTT.

This sequence joins TRBV5-1 and TRBJ1-1, with D unresolved. Per germline, CDR1 SGHRS and CDR2 YFSETQ. This CDR3 has 17 residues. The V end was cut by 0 bases, the J end by 1 base, with 16 bases between. CDR3 sequence (DNA): TGCGCCAGCAGCTTGGCCGGATCCTACATACAGAACACTGAAGCTTTCTTT. This translates into CASSLAGSYIQNTEAFF. The whole variable domain, filled in from reference TRBV5-1 and TRBJ1-1, reads KAGVTQTPRYLIKTRGQQVTLSCSPISGHRSVSWYQQTPGQGLQFLFEYFSETQRNKGNFPGRFSGRQFSNSRSEMNVSTLELGDSALYLCASSLAGSYIQNTEAFFGQGTRLTVV.

The chain combines TRBV6-1 with TRBJ1-5; 9 bases agree with TRBD1. Germline V CDR1 and CDR2: MNHNS, SASEGT. V was clipped by 1 base and J by 4 bases; unmatched bases: 8. The CDR3 length is 17 residues. CDR3 DNA sequence: TGTGCCAGCAGTGAAGGTTGGGACAGGGAGGCGAATCAGCCCCAGCATTTT. It encodes CASSEGWDREANQPQHF.

CDR3 bases: TGCGCCAGCAGCTTGGCAGGGTTCCACGAGCAGTACTTC. Encoded protein: CASSLAGFHEQYF. The gene calls are TRBV5-1 and TRBJ2-7; the D gene is possibly TRBD1 (5 bases). CDR1 and CDR2 from the germline V gene are SGHRS and YFSETQ. V was clipped by 0 bases and J by 5 bases, with 9 bases between them. This CDR3 is built from 13 residues.

The chain uses TRBV11-2 and TRBJ1-4, with 9 bases matching TRBD1. V trimming: 5 bases; J trimming: 2 bases; junction bases outside the gene matches: 9. Germline V lookup: CDR1 SGHAT, CDR2 FQNNGV. The CDR3 length is 17 residues. CDR3 sequence: CASSPHGTGGTNEKLFF. The CDR3 DNA reads TGTGCCAGCAGCCCTCACGGAACAGGGGGCACTAATGAAAAACTGTTTTTT. Full variable domain (missing parts from reference TRBV11-2 and TRBJ1-4): EAGVAQSPRYKIIEKRQSVAFWCNPISGHATLYWYQQILGQGPKLLIQFQNNGVVDDSQLPKDRFSAERLKGVDSTLKIQPAKLEDSAVYLCASSPHGTGGTNEKLFFGSGTQLSVL.

The chain employs TRBV7-2 and TRBJ1-5; 9 positions match TRBD1. Germline-derived CDR1 and CDR2 are SGHTA and FQGNSA. V lost 2 bases to trimming and J lost 1 base; unmatched junction nucleotides: 9. The CDR3 extends over 18 amino acids. CDR3 region: CASSLRAWTGASNQPQHF. The CDR3 DNA sequence: TGTGCCAGCAGCTTAAGGGCCTGGACAGGGGCAAGCAATCAGCCCCAGCATTTT.

The chain has TRBV5-8 and TRBJ2-3, with D maybe TRBD2 (6 bases). This CDR3 has 14 residues. CDR1 is SGHTS, CDR2 YDEGEE, per germline. Trimming stripped 3 bases from V and 2 bases from J, with 10 bases between. The CDR3 DNA is TGTGCCAGCAGCTACGTGGGACTCACAGATACGCAGTATTTT. It specifies CASSYVGLTDTQYF.

J is TRBJ2-1 and V is TRBV7-3; TRBD1 matches at 7 bases. Unmatched junction bases numbered 11, after V lost 4 bases and J lost 8 bases. Looked up from germline, CDR1 is SGHTA and CDR2 is FQGTGA. The CDR3 runs 15 residues. The CDR3 region is CASSSRQGVQDEQFF. The CDR3 DNA is TGTGCCAGCAGCTCCCGACAGGGAGTACAAGATGAGCAGTTCTTC.

V and J are TRBV6-5 and TRBJ2-1; D is possibly TRBD2 (6 bases). Germline CDR1 reads MNHEY; CDR2 reads SVGAGI. Trimming took off 7 bases at V and 0 bases at J, with 13 bases between the two ends. The CDR3 has 15 amino acids. The CDR3 loop is CASTLDGSSYNEQFF. The CDR3 DNA is TGTGCCAGCACCCTGGACGGGAGCTCCTACAATGAGCAGTTCTTC.